Below are 26 T cell receptor beta chains sequenced from a single sample in a study of cytomegalovirus exposure and HLA in healthy donors (dated 2017 in TCRdb). Library method: the immunoSEQ multiplex PCR assay. A mixture of 60 forward primers for TCR Vbeta segments and 13 reverse primers for TCR Jbeta segments was used in the multiplex PCR. What TCRdb holds here is the immuneACCESS table cut down to in-frame rearrangements. Part of the clones is not present; checked against another copy, under half of the missing clones reflect an unresolved V gene, and the others are unexplained. Across this sample there are 270,000 or so clones, with around nine tenths seen only once. Of the sample, approximately 1.5% falls within the top ten clones. Sequenced material: PBMCs. The receptors come from a girl between 2 and 10 years old in good health and CMV-seronegative.

CDR3 amino acids: CASSAGTGANEQFF. CDR3 bases: TGTGCCAGCAGCGCCGGGACAGGGGCGAATGAGCAGTTCTTC. The chain couples TRBV13 to TRBJ2-1; 10 positions agree with TRBD1. Germline CDR1 is PRHDT and CDR2 is FYEKMQ (reference sequence). Trimming cost V 5 bases and J 7 bases; bases outside gene matches: 5. This CDR3 spans 14 amino acids.

CDR3 loop: CASSLRDGNQPQHF. CDR3 in DNA: TGTGCCAGCAGCCTGCGGGATGGCAATCAGCCCCAGCATTTT. The V call is TRBV5-4, the J call TRBJ1-5; D is undetermined. Germline V lookup: CDR1 SGHNT, CDR2 YYREEE (reference sequence). The CDR3 length is 14 residues. Between the trimmed V and J ends, which lost 4 bases and 2 bases, there was a span of 10 bases.

The chain combines TRBV5-6 with TRBJ1-2, with 7 bases identical to TRBD1. CDR1 and CDR2 (germline): SGHDT, YYEEEE. V was clipped by 4 bases and J by 7 bases; unmatched bases: 13. The CDR3 extends over 15 amino acids. CDR3 sequence reads: CASSLNRGLRAGYTF. CDR3 coding DNA: TGTGCCAGCAGCCTAAACAGGGGCCTACGGGCTGGCTACACCTTC.

The chain joins TRBV7-6 to TRBJ2-1; TRBD2 agrees at 9 bases. The CDR3 sequence is 16 residues long. Germline values: CDR1 SGHVS, CDR2 FNYEAQ. Trimming at V came to 6 bases and at J to 8 bases, leaving 14 bases not matched to a gene. The CDR3 loop reads CASRRSASGAMDEQFF. The CDR3 region has the DNA TGTGCCAGCAGGCGTTCTGCTAGCGGGGCAATGGATGAGCAGTTCTTC.

This clone came up once. The chain carries TRBV30 and TRBJ2-7, with D possibly being TRBD1 (5 bases). There are 14 residues in the CDR3. Germline lookup yields CDR1 GTSNPN and CDR2 SVGIG (reference sequence). Trimming stripped 2 bases from V and 5 bases from J, with 16 bases between. CDR3 amino acids: CAWSIRQGSDEQYF. The CDR3 DNA follows: TGTGCCTGGAGTATCAGGCAGGGAAGTGACGAGCAGTACTTC.

The chain has TRBV27 and TRBJ2-3; a possible D gene is TRBD2 (5 bases). CDR3 size: 15 residues. Germline loops: CDR1 MNHEY, CDR2 SMNVEV (reference sequence). V lost 2 bases to trimming and J lost 0 bases, with 9 bases between them. CDR3 sequence reads: CASSLEGSSTDTQYF. CDR3 coding DNA: TGTGCCAGCAGTTTAGAGGGTTCTAGCACAGATACGCAGTATTTT.

V usage is TRBV5-1 and J usage is TRBJ2-5; unclear D gene. This CDR3 has 13 residues. CDR1 SGHRS and CDR2 YFSETQ come from the germline V gene. V lost 2 bases and J 2 bases, leaving 7 bases between the germline ends. The CDR3 DNA reads as TGCGCCAGCAGCTTCTTTTCGCAAGAGACCCAGTACTTC. Its protein product is CASSFFSQETQYF.

The CDR3 here is CASSQDWDRDRDEQFF. CDR3 nucleotides: TGCGCCAGCAGCCAAGATTGGGACAGGGATCGAGATGAGCAGTTCTTC. V usage is TRBV4-1 and J usage is TRBJ2-1, with 9 bases lining up with TRBD1. The germline V gene has CDR1 MGHRA and CDR2 YSYEKL. The CDR3 length is 16 residues. The J segment lost 8 bases and the V segment lost 0 bases, leaving 8 bases of the junction unmatched.

The genes are TRBV14 and TRBJ2-3; the D gene is possibly TRBD1 (5 bases). CDR1 is SGHDN and CDR2 is FVKESK in the germline V gene. The CDR3 is 11 residues long. Trimming shortened V by 6 bases and J by 10 bases, and 11 bases separated the two germline ends. As DNA, the CDR3 is TGTGCCAGCAGTCCAGGGATAGCGCAGTATTTT. Protein: CASSPGIAQYF.

The gene calls are TRBV13 and TRBJ2-7; 7 bases map to TRBD1. Germline-derived CDR1 and CDR2 are PRHDT and FYEKMQ (reference sequence). Trimming cost V 0 bases and J 5 bases; bases outside gene matches: 4. The CDR3 has 14 amino acids. CDR3 nucleotides: TGTGCCAGCAGCTTAGGACAGGGGTTGAACGAGCAGTACTTC. It encodes CASSLGQGLNEQYF.

V is TRBV9 and J is TRBJ1-3; D is perhaps TRBD1 (6 bases). The germline CDR1 and CDR2 sequences are SGDLS and YYNGEE. The CDR3 length is 16 residues. V dropped 6 bases and J dropped 0 bases, with 16 bases sitting between them. CDR3 DNA sequence: TGTGCCAGCACAAGGGGGGGGAGCGACTCTGGAAACACCATATATTTT. It specifies CASTRGGSDSGNTIYF.

The chain links TRBV5-4 to TRBJ1-1, with 9 bases fitting TRBD1. Trimming took 3 bases from V and 0 from J; bases not matched to a gene: 6. Germline-derived CDR1 and CDR2 are SGHNT and YYREEE (reference sequence). The CDR3 is 16 residues long. CDR3 protein: CASSWGTGYMNTEAFF. For the CDR3, the DNA is TGTGCCAGCAGCTGGGGGACAGGGTATATGAACACTGAAGCTTTCTTT.

The chain carries TRBV19 and TRBJ2-7; TRBD2 matches at 8 bases. The CDR3 spans 15 residues. With 10 bases clipped from V and 2 bases from J, the junction kept 13 bases outside the gene matches. Per the germline V gene, CDR1 is LNHDA and CDR2 is SQIVND (reference sequence). CDR3 bases: TGTGCCACTACCCACCAGGCGGGAGGTACCTACGAGCAGTACTTC. This codes for CATTHQAGGTYEQYF.

The chain has TRBV6-1 and TRBJ1-5; 7 bases align to TRBD1. The CDR3 length is 14 residues. Unmatched junction bases numbered 5, after V lost 6 bases and J lost 3 bases. From germline, CDR1 is MNHNS and CDR2 SASEGT. The CDR3 loop reads CASSRGQYNQPQHF. The CDR3 nucleotides are TGTGCCAGCAGCCGGGGACAGTACAATCAGCCCCAGCATTTT.

The V gene is TRBV18, the J gene TRBJ2-7, with D perhaps TRBD2 (5 bases). V gave up 3 bases and J gave up 5 bases, with 20 bases separating them. Germline V gene sequence: CDR1 KGHSH, CDR2 LQKENI. The CDR3 has 16 amino acids. The CDR3 region is CASSPLPPRGLDEQYF. The CDR3 region has the DNA TGTGCCAGCTCACCCCTCCCCCCCCGAGGGCTGGACGAGCAGTACTTC. Using reference TRBV18 and TRBJ2-7 for the parts outside the CDR3, the full variable domain is NAGVMQNPRHLVRRRGQEARLRCSPMKGHSHVYWYRQLPEEGLKFMVYLQKENIIDESGMPKERFSAEFPKEGPSILRIQQVVRGDSAAYFCASSPLPPRGLDEQYFGPGTRLTVT.

The chain combines TRBV7-7 with TRBJ2-2; D uncertain. There are 16 residues in the CDR3. V was trimmed by 5 bases and J by 5 bases, leaving 18 bases between them. CDR1 is SSHAT and CDR2 is FNYEAQ in the germline V gene (reference sequence). CDR3 DNA: TGTGCCAGCAGCCCTGGAAGCGCCCGGTGGACCGGGGAGCTGTTTTTT. It specifies CASSPGSARWTGELFF.

V usage is TRBV9 and J usage is TRBJ1-1; tentative D call: TRBD1 (5 bases). The CDR3 contains 16 residues. The germline V gene has CDR1 SGDLS and CDR2 YYNGEE. Trimming removed 2 bases at V and 2 bases at J, with 16 bases between. The CDR3 DNA reads as TGTGCCAGCAGCGTTGGGGCCGGATCTCTAAACACTGAAGCTTTCTTT. Amino acids: CASSVGAGSLNTEAFF.

The chain recombines TRBV19 with TRBJ2-2; no reliable D call. The CDR3 contains 14 residues. The V end was cut by 1 base, the J end by 5 bases, with 8 bases between. The germline CDR1 and CDR2 sequences are LNHDA and SQIVND (reference sequence). This chain's CDR3 is CASSIVVQTGELFF. The DNA of the CDR3 is TGTGCCAGTAGTATAGTTGTACAGACCGGGGAGCTGTTTTTT.

The chain links TRBV10-3 to TRBJ2-3, with D uncertain. CDR3 length: 10 residues. CDR1 is ENHRY, CDR2 SYGVKD, per germline. V lost 11 bases, J lost 4 bases, and 7 bases lay in between. The DNA of the CDR3 is TGTGCCCTTTTGTCAGATACGCAGTATTTT. Translation: CALLSDTQYF.

In DNA, the CDR3 is TGTGCCAGTAGTTATGAGACATCCGAGCAGTACTTC. Protein sequence: CASSYETSEQYF. The rearrangement links TRBV19 to TRBJ2-7; D not certain. Germline V gene data show CDR1 as LNHDA and CDR2 as SQIVND (reference sequence). V lost 5 bases, J lost 6 bases, and 11 bases lay in between. This CDR3 region has 12 residues.

This chain joins TRBV19 and TRBJ1-1; a weak D match, TRBD1 (5 bases). This CDR3 comprises 14 residues. V lost 2 bases and J lost 4, with 11 bases in between. In germline, CDR1 is LNHDA, CDR2 SQIVND (reference sequence). The CDR3 here is CASSIRPGGTEAFF. The CDR3 region has the DNA TGTGCCAGTAGTATAAGACCCGGGGGCACTGAAGCTTTCTTT.

This clone came up once. V is TRBV9 and J is TRBJ1-2; 8 bases align to TRBD1. The CDR3 is made up of 14 amino acids. From germline, CDR1 is SGDLS and CDR2 YYNGEE. V lost 3 bases to trimming and J lost 7 bases; unmatched junction nucleotides: 8. CDR3 sequence: CASSDPGTGAGYTF. In DNA, the CDR3 is TGTGCCAGCAGCGACCCCGGGACAGGAGCTGGCTACACCTTC.

This chain joins TRBV6-6 and TRBJ2-2; D perhaps matches TRBD1 (6 bases). Germline CDR1 reads MNHNY; CDR2 reads SVGAGI (reference sequence). The CDR3 is 15 residues long. Trimming took off 2 bases at V and 4 bases at J, with 11 bases between the two ends. The CDR3 DNA follows: TGTGCCAGCAGTTACAAACAGGGCTCCACCGGGGAGCTGTTTTTT. Its protein product is CASSYKQGSTGELFF.

This chain joins TRBV5-6 and TRBJ1-5; tentative D call: TRBD1 (6 bases). The germline V gene has CDR1 SGHDT and CDR2 YYEEEE. The CDR3 is 14 residues long. Trimming pared 2 bases from V and 6 bases from J, leaving 12 bases between. This chain's CDR3 is CASSFQGWAQPQHF. CDR3 coding DNA: TGTGCCAGCAGCTTCCAGGGGTGGGCTCAGCCCCAGCATTTT.

The genes are TRBV14 and TRBJ2-7; weak D call: TRBD1 (5 bases). Trimming took 0 bases from V and 7 from J, leaving 16 bases between them. The CDR3 sequence is 15 residues long. Germline CDR1 and CDR2: SGHDN and FVKESK. The CDR3 DNA follows: TGTGCCAGCAGCCAAGAGAGATTGGGCAGGGTTGAGCAGTACTTC. Protein sequence: CASSQERLGRVEQYF.

This chain uses TRBV6-5 with TRBJ1-2, with D maybe TRBD1 (6 bases). Germline CDR1 is MNHEY and CDR2 is SVGAGI. V was shortened by 6 bases and J by 4 bases, with 15 bases between the two germline ends. The CDR3 spans 14 residues. This CDR3 reads CASRRRTEGYGYTF. The CDR3 region has the DNA TGTGCCAGCAGACGTAGGACAGAAGGCTATGGCTACACCTTC.